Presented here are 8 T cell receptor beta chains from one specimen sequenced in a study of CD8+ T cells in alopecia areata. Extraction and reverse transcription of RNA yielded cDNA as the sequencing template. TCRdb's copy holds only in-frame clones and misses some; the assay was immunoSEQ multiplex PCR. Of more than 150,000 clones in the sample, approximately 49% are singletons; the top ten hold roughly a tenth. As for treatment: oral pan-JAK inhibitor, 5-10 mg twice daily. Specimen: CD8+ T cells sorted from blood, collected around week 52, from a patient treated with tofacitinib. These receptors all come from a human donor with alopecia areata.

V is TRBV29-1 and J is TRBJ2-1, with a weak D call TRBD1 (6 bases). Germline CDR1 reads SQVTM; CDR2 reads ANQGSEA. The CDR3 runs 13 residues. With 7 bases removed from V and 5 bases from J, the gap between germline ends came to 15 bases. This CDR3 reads CSAQTGFDNEQFF. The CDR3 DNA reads TGCAGCGCACAGACAGGCTTCGACAATGAGCAGTTCTTC.

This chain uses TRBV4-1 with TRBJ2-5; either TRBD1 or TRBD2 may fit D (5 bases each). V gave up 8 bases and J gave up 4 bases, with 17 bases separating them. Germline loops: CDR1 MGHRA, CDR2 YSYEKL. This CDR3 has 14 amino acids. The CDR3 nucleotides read TGCGCCAGCGGCAACCCGGGACCGCCAGAGACCCAGTACTTC. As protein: CASGNPGPPETQYF.

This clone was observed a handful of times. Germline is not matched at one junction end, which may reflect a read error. CDR3 region: CASSDRVSGANVLTF. The CDR3 DNA follows: TGTGCCAGCAGTGACAGGGTCTCTGGGGCCAACGTCCTGACTTTC. The chain links TRBV10-3 to TRBJ2-6; 7 nucleotides line up with TRBD1. The V gene's germline CDR1 is ENHRY and CDR2 SYGVKD. This CDR3 is built from 15 residues.

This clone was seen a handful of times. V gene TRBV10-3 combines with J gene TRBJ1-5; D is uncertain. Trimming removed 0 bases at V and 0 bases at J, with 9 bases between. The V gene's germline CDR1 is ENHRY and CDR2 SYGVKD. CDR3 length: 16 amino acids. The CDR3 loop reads CAISESTTLSNQPQHF. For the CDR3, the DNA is TGTGCCATCAGTGAGTCGACGACACTTAGCAATCAGCCCCAGCATTTT.

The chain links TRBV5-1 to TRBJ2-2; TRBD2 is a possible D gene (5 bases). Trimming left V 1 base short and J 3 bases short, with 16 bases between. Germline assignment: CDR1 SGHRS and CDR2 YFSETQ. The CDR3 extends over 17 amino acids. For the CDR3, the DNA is TGCGCCAGCAGCTTGAGAAGTTCCGGGGTTGACACCGGGGAGCTGTTTTTT. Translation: CASSLRSSGVDTGELFF. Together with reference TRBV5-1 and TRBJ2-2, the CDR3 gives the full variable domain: KAGVTQTPRYLIKTRGQQVTLSCSPISGHRSVSWYQQTPGQGLQFLFEYFSETQRNKGNFPGRFSGRQFSNSRSEMNVSTLELGDSALYLCASSLRSSGVDTGELFFGEGSRLTVL.

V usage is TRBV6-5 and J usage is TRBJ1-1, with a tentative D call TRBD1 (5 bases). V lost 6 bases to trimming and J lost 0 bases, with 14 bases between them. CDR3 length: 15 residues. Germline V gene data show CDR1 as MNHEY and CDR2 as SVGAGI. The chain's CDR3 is CASRLQASMNTEAFF. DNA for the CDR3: TGTGCCAGCAGATTACAGGCCTCCATGAACACTGAAGCTTTCTTT.

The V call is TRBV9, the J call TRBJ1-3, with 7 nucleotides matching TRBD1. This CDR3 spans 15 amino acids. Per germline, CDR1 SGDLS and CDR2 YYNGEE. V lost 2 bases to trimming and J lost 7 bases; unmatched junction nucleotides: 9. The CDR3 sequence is CASSVTGERLNTIYF. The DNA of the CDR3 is TGTGCCAGCAGCGTCACAGGGGAACGGTTGAACACCATATATTTT.

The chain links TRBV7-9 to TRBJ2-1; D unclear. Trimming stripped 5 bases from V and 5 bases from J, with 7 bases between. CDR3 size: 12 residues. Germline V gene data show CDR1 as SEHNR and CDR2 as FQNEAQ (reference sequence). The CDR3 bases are TGTGCCAGCAGCCGTGATGACAATGAGCAGTTCTTC. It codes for CASSRDDNEQFF.